One and the same sample provided the 17 T cell receptor beta chains below, sequenced in a study of shared clonotypes between healthy human individuals (dated by TCRdb to 2018 to 2021). To prepare the library, the immunoSEQ multiplex PCR assay was applied. Entries here come from immuneACCESS through TCRdb and include only in-frame sequences with V and J called. Some clones fail to appear in such tables; in the studies checked, an unresolved V gene covers under half of the shortfall, and the cause of the remainder is unknown. Across this sample there are some 690,000 clones, with roughly 87% seen only once. Clones ranked in the top ten supply about 34% of the sample. The sample consisted of memory CD8+ T cells from PBMCs. The label giving this sample's cell subset or site can be read as: CD45RO+ cells pooled with CCR7-negative TemRA cells. The receptors come from a young man in good health. Some clones in this sample may be carry-over from other donors' samples.

This CDR3 reads CASSHGTEAFF. The CDR3 coding sequence is TGTGCCAGCAGCCACGGGACTGAAGCTTTCTTT. The rearrangement joins TRBV7-6 to TRBJ1-1; no reliable D call. Germline V gene data show CDR1 as SGHVS and CDR2 as FNYEAQ. Trimming removed 5 bases at V and 5 bases at J, with 6 bases between. The CDR3 totals 11 residues.

This chain connects TRBV28 to TRBJ1-5, with 7 nucleotides matching TRBD1. This CDR3 is 15 amino acids long. V dropped 1 base and J dropped 5; count of bases not matched to a gene: 5. From germline, CDR1 is MDHEN and CDR2 SYDVKM. The CDR3 protein is CASSLSQGGDQPQHF. Written as DNA, the CDR3 is TGTGCCAGCAGTTTATCCCAGGGGGGGGATCAGCCCCAGCATTTT.

This sequence joins TRBV4-1 and TRBJ2-3, with TRBD1 identical over 7 bases. The V gene end was trimmed by 5 bases and the J gene end by 2 bases; junction bases not matched to a gene: 7. CDR3 length: 15 amino acids. CDR1 is MGHRA and CDR2 is YSYEKL in the germline V gene. DNA of the CDR3: TGCGCCAGCAGCTTCCGGGACAGCAACACAGATACGCAGTATTTT. Translation: CASSFRDSNTDTQYF.

This clone showed up just a few times. V gene TRBV29-1 combines with J gene TRBJ1-1; D gene uncertain. CDR3 size: 13 residues. From germline, CDR1 is SQVTM and CDR2 ANQGSEA. Trimming stripped 3 bases from V and 0 bases from J, with 8 bases between. CDR3: CSVENGLNTEAFF. The CDR3, as DNA: TGCAGCGTTGAGAACGGATTGAACACTGAAGCTTTCTTT.

The CDR3 DNA follows: TGTGCCAGCAGCTTCCCTAATACCTACGAGCAGTACTTC. Amino acids: CASSFPNTYEQYF. This chain joins TRBV7-9 and TRBJ2-7; no definite D call. The V end was cut by 3 bases, the J end by 2 bases, with 8 bases between. The CDR3 totals 13 residues. CDR1 is SEHNR, CDR2 FQNEAQ, per germline (reference sequence).

The DNA of the CDR3 is TGTGCCAGCAGCTTAGGCGGACTAGAGAGGTACGAGCAGTACTTC. Protein sequence: CASSLGGLERYEQYF. This chain joins TRBV7-8 and TRBJ2-7; TRBD2 matches at 7 bases. The CDR3 totals 15 residues. Trimming removed 1 base from V and 4 bases from J; junction bases left unmatched: 7. The germline V gene encodes CDR1 SGHVS and CDR2 FQNEAQ.

V gene TRBV15 combines with J gene TRBJ2-7, with 9 bases matching TRBD1. This CDR3 is 17 amino acids long. Germline trimming cut 0 bases from V and 2 bases from J; bases unmatched to any gene: 8. Germline V gives CDR1 LNHNV, CDR2 YYDKDF (reference sequence). For the CDR3, the DNA is TGTGCCACCAGCAGAGAGGTCCTAGGGACAGGGACCTACGAGCAGTACTTC. Translated, it gives CATSREVLGTGTYEQYF.

The chain uses TRBV15 and TRBJ2-2, with TRBD1 matching 9 bases. Germline assignment: CDR1 LNHNV and CDR2 YYDKDF (reference sequence). This CDR3 has 15 residues. V trimming: 5 bases; J trimming: 7 bases; junction bases outside the gene matches: 8. The DNA of the CDR3 is TGTGCCACCAGCGGGGACAGGGACGGTGGCGGGGAGCTGTTTTTT. Its translation: CATSGDRDGGGELFF.

This chain uses TRBV11-3 with TRBJ2-5; D is uncertain. The germline V and J ends were trimmed by 5 bases and 1 base, with 11 bases remaining between them. The CDR3 runs to 14 residues. Per the germline V gene, CDR1 is SGHNT and CDR2 is YENEEA. The chain's CDR3 is CASSTTWGQETQYF. Written as DNA, the CDR3 is TGTGCCAGCAGCACGACGTGGGGCCAAGAGACCCAGTACTTC.

This chain links TRBV7-9 with TRBJ2-7; possibly TRBD2 for D (6 bases). CDR1 is SEHNR, CDR2 FQNEAQ, per germline (reference sequence). CDR3 size: 15 residues. V was shortened by 7 bases and J by 2 bases, with 18 bases between the two germline ends. CDR3 DNA sequence: TGTGCCAGCACCTCAGGGAACGGGGGAGCCTACGAGCAGTACTTC. As protein: CASTSGNGGAYEQYF.

As concerns this clone: The junction departs from germline at one end; a sequencing error may be responsible. The chain couples TRBV30 to TRBJ2-7; D is undetermined. Germline-derived CDR1 and CDR2 are GTSNPN and SVGIG (reference sequence). CDR3 length: 12 residues. The CDR3 DNA is TGTGCCTGGGGCACGAGGTCCTTCGAGCAGTACTTC. Translating it yields CAWGTRSFEQYF.

Turning to this clone: Other DNA sequences of this sample code for an identical CDR3. The V gene is TRBV5-5, the J gene TRBJ2-7, with 9 positions matching TRBD1. Germline CDR1 reads SGHKS; CDR2 reads YYEKEE (reference sequence). With 0 bases clipped from V and 2 bases from J, the junction kept 0 bases outside the gene matches. CDR3 size: 14 residues. The CDR3 DNA is TGTGCCAGCAGCTTGGGGACAGGGGCCTACGAGCAGTACTTC. Protein product: CASSLGTGAYEQYF.

The J gene is TRBJ1-3, the V gene TRBV2; a possible D gene is TRBD1 (6 bases). The CDR3 loop spans 14 amino acids. CDR1 and CDR2 from the germline V gene are SNHLY and FYNNEI. Trimming took off 3 bases at V and 4 bases at J, with 10 bases between the two ends. This chain's CDR3 is CASSEGAPGNTIYF. The CDR3 region has the DNA TGTGCCAGCAGTGAGGGGGCCCCGGGAAACACCATATATTTT. Filled out from reference TRBV2 and TRBJ1-3, the complete variable domain reads EPEVTQTPSHQVTQMGQEVILRCVPISNHLYFYWYRQILGQKVEFLVSFYNNEISEKSEIFDDQFSVERPDGSNFTLKIRSTKLEDSAMYFCASSEGAPGNTIYFGEGSWLTVV.

The chain couples TRBV7-3 to TRBJ2-5, with 8 bases aligning to TRBD2. The V gene end was trimmed by 5 bases and the J gene end by 3 bases; junction bases not matched to a gene: 11. Germline V gene sequence: CDR1 SGHTA, CDR2 FQGTGA. This CDR3 has 16 residues. For the CDR3, the DNA is TGTGCCAGCAGCACAGGATTCTTAGCGGGAAAAGAGACCCAGTACTTC. Translated: CASSTGFLAGKETQYF. Full variable domain (outside the CDR3, taken from reference TRBV7-3 and TRBJ2-5): GAGVSQTPSNKVTEKGKYVELRCDPISGHTALYWYRQSLGQGPEFLIYFQGTGAADDSGLPNDRFFAVRPEGSVSTLKIQRTERGDSAVYLCASSTGFLAGKETQYFGPGTRLLVL.

The gene calls are TRBV10-3 and TRBJ2-7, with no clear D. The V end was cut by 2 bases, the J end by 2 bases, with 10 bases between. CDR3 size: 14 residues. The germline gives CDR1 ENHRY, CDR2 SYGVKD. CDR3 protein: CAISEDVRAYEQYF. In nucleotides, the CDR3 is TGTGCCATCAGTGAGGATGTCAGAGCCTACGAGCAGTACTTC.

The V and J genes are TRBV7-9 and TRBJ2-7; D possibly corresponds to TRBD2 (6 bases). The germline CDR1 and CDR2 sequences are SEHNR and FQNEAQ (reference sequence). The CDR3 is made up of 16 amino acids. Trimming left V 6 bases short and J 6 bases short, with 24 bases between. CDR3 in DNA: TGTGCCAGCAGTTCACACGCCCCGGGACTCTGGGGCGAGCAGTACTTC. Its protein product is CASSSHAPGLWGEQYF. The full variable domain, in which reference TRBV7-9 and TRBJ2-7 provide the parts outside the CDR3, is DTGVSQNPRHKITKRGQNVTFRCDPISEHNRLYWYRQTLGQGPEFLTYFQNEAQLEKSRLLSDRFSAERPKGSFSTLEIQRTEQGDSAMYLCASSSHAPGLWGEQYFGPGTRLTVT.

This chain connects TRBV19 to TRBJ2-7, with 9 nucleotides matching TRBD2. V dropped 3 bases and J dropped 6; count of bases not matched to a gene: 6. There are 14 residues in the CDR3. Germline V CDR1 and CDR2: LNHDA, SQIVND (reference sequence). CDR3 sequence reads: CASSMGLAPSEQYF. CDR3 coding DNA: TGTGCCAGTAGTATGGGACTAGCTCCCAGCGAGCAGTACTTC.